These 10 T cell receptor beta chains were sequenced from one sample in a study of T cell responses to AZD1222 COVID-19 vaccine. Data came from immunoSEQ multiplex PCR; TCRdb stores just in-frame clones and leaves some out. The data show under 120,000 clones, 92% seen once. Sequencing used peripheral blood, obtained on day 0 of AZD1222 vaccination. Source of these receptors: an adult in good health.

This clone was detected only a few times. The chain is built from TRBV3-1 (or the pseudogene TRBV3-2) and TRBJ2-7; 12 nucleotides align to TRBD1. The CDR3 contains 16 residues. CDR1 LGHDT and CDR2 YNNKEL come from the germline V gene (reference sequence). V was clipped by 4 bases and J by 6 bases; unmatched bases: 10. The CDR3 sequence: CASSPSRDRGPGEQYF. Here the CDR3 DNA reads TGTGCCAGCAGCCCGAGCCGGGACAGGGGGCCGGGCGAGCAGTACTTC.

This rearrangement joins TRBV2 to TRBJ1-1; D is unclear. Germline CDR1 SNHLY, CDR2 FYNNEI. V lost 6 bases and J lost 4, with 12 bases in between. CDR3 length: 13 amino acids. In DNA form, the CDR3 reads TGTGCCAGCAGCTCCCATGGGTCCACTGAAGCTTTCTTT. This encodes CASSSHGSTEAFF.

This clone was detected only once. This rearrangement joins TRBV28 to TRBJ2-7; 7 bases are shared with TRBD1. CDR1 and CDR2 (germline): MDHEN, SYDVKM. V lost 4 bases and J lost 6; bases outside the gene matches: 12. This CDR3 comprises 15 residues. CDR3 protein: CASSSLRQGWGEQYF. The DNA for the CDR3 is TGTGCCAGCAGTTCCCTAAGACAGGGTTGGGGCGAGCAGTACTTC.

This chain connects TRBV7-2 to TRBJ2-2; possible D gene TRBD1, 5 bases. The CDR3 is 15 amino acids. V was cut by 2 bases and J by 2 bases, with 9 bases left in between. In germline, CDR1 is SGHTA, CDR2 FQGNSA. The CDR3 sequence is CASSLRGANTGELFF. CDR3 nucleotides: TGTGCCAGCAGCTTAAGGGGCGCTAACACCGGGGAGCTGTTTTTT.

The genes are TRBV27 and TRBJ2-7; 7 positions match TRBD2. The CDR3 has 14 residues. Per the germline V gene, CDR1 is MNHEY and CDR2 is SMNVEV (reference sequence). Trimming at V came to 0 bases and at J to 3 bases, leaving 2 bases not matched to a gene. In DNA, the CDR3 is TGTGCCAGCAGTTTATCTCCTAGCGGCTACGAGCAGTACTTC. This gives the protein CASSLSPSGYEQYF.

This sequence joins TRBV27 and TRBJ2-2; 9 nucleotides align to TRBD2. Germline values: CDR1 MNHEY, CDR2 SMNVEV (reference sequence). The trim removed 6 bases at V and 7 bases at J, leaving 21 bases unmatched. CDR3 length: 19 residues. This chain's CDR3 is CASSRKDRSRGRAVGELFF. CDR3 nucleotides: TGTGCCAGCAGCCGAAAGGACCGCTCTCGCGGGAGGGCCGTCGGGGAGCTGTTTTTT.

This chain joins TRBV11-3 and TRBJ1-2, with D perhaps TRBD1 (6 bases). The CDR3 extends over 13 amino acids. Germline V gives CDR1 SGHNT, CDR2 YENEEA. Trimming cost V 4 bases and J 3 bases, with 9 bases left between them. The CDR3 region is CASSSGTHYGYTF. The CDR3 DNA is TGTGCCAGCAGCTCCGGGACACACTATGGCTACACCTTC.

The chain recombines TRBV5-1 with TRBJ2-3; D remains unclear. Germline V lookup: CDR1 SGHRS, CDR2 YFSETQ. The CDR3 is made up of 14 amino acids. The V and J ends lost 0 bases and 8 bases respectively, with 13 bases between them. This CDR3 is CASSLDSRPGTQYF. CDR3 DNA sequence: TGCGCCAGCAGCTTGGATTCCAGGCCAGGTACGCAGTATTTT.

The chain carries TRBV5-1 and TRBJ1-1; D is ambiguous. Germline lookup yields CDR1 SGHRS and CDR2 YFSETQ. CDR3 length: 15 amino acids. Trimming shortened V by 0 bases and J by 0 bases, and 9 bases separated the two germline ends. CDR3 in amino acids: CASSLGAAVNTEAFF. The CDR3 nucleotides read TGCGCCAGCAGCTTGGGGGCAGCGGTGAACACTGAAGCTTTCTTT.

The V gene is TRBV19, the J gene TRBJ2-1; no clear D gene. Germline V lookup: CDR1 LNHDA, CDR2 SQIVND (reference sequence). The ends were cut back, 2 bases at V and 6 bases at J, with 8 bases in the middle. This CDR3 is built from 13 residues. In DNA form, the CDR3 reads TGTGCCAGTAGTATAAACCCTTCCAATGAGCAGTTCTTC. This translates into CASSINPSNEQFF.